This T cell receptor beta chain was sequenced in a study of CD8+ T cells in alopecia areata. General study points: For patients receiving tofacitinib, scalp clonality and expanded CD8+ clones among the top 100 significantly decreased. Lesional tissue from the scalp (especially in alopecia totalis/universalis) showed higher clonality than normal scalp. Scalp sequencing also captures normal skin's resident alphabeta T cells.

Extracted RNA was reverse transcribed into cDNA, the sequencing template. The repertoire was sequenced with immunoSEQ multiplex PCR; TCRdb's copy has only in-frame clones and lacks some. This sample has under 20,000 clones; around 60% occur once, and the top ten carry approximately 7.6%. The sample's treatment: oral pan-JAK inhibitor, 5-10 mg twice daily. Patients with alopecia areata provided lesional scalp punch biopsies as well as peripheral blood. As to this clone: Its antigen remains unknown.

Trimming at V came to 3 bases and at J to 9 bases, leaving 5 bases not matched to a gene. Germline lookup yields CDR1 SGDLS and CDR2 YYNGEE. The CDR3 spans 14 residues. The rearrangement joins TRBV9 to TRBJ1-5, with TRBD1 identical over 11 bases. The sequenced sample was skin, obtained at week 4, from a patient treated with tofacitinib. The clonotype originates from a human donor with alopecia areata. The CDR3: CASSEGQGVWPQHF. CDR3 coding DNA: TGTGCCAGCAGCGAGGGACAGGGGGTTTGGCCCCAGCATTTT. Variable domain in full (rest from reference TRBV9 and TRBJ1-5): DSGVTQTPKHLITATGQRVTLRCSPRSGDLSVYWYQQSLDQGLQFLIQYYNGEERAKGNILERFSAQQFPDLHSELNLSSLELGDSALYFCASSEGQGVWPQHFGDGTRLSIL.